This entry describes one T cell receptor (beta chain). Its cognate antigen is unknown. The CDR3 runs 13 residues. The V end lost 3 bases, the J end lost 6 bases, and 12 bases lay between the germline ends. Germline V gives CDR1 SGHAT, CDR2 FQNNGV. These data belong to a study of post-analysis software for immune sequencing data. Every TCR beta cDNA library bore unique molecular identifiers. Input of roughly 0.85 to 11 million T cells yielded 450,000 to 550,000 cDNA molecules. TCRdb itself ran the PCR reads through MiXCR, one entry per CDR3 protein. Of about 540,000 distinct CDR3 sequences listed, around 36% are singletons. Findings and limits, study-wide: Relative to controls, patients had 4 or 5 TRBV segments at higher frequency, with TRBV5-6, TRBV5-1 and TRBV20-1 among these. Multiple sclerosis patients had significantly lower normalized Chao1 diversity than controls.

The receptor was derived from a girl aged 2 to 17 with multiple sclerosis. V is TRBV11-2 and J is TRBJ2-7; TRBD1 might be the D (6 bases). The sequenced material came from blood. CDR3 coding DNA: TGTGCCAGCAGCTTGGCCGGGACACCCGAGCAGTACTTC. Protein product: CASSLAGTPEQYF.